This T cell receptor beta chain derives from a study of shared clonotypes between healthy human individuals. CD8 cells regarded as naive lacked CD45RO, were positively chosen for CCR7, and omitted terminally differentiated effector memory CD45RA+ cells. The CDR3 covers 15 residues. After removal of 8 bases from V and 7 bases from J, the junction contained 11 bases not matched to a gene. In germline, CDR1 is KGHSH, CDR2 LQKENI. Profiled with immunoSEQ multiplex PCR; TCRdb holds only in-frame clones, not every one. This table has about 820,000 clones, over 90% appearing once. The sequencing sample was made of naive CD8+ T cells sorted from blood. The genes are TRBV18 and TRBJ2-7; 13 bases fit TRBD2. The receptor was isolated from a man aged 30 to 45 in good health. CDR3 sequence: CASQTGLAGAGEQYF. CDR3 coding DNA: TGTGCCAGCCAGACCGGACTAGCGGGAGCCGGGGAGCAGTACTTC.